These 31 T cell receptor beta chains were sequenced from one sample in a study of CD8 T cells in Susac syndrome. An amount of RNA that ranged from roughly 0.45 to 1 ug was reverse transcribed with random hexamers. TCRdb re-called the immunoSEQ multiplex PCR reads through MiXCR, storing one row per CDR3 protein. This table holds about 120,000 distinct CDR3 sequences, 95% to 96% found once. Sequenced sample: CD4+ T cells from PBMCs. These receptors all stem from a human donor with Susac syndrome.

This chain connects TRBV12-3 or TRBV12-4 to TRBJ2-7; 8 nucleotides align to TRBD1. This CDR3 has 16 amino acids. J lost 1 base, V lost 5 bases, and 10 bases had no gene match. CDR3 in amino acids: CASSPTGQGNSYEQYF. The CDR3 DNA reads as TGTGCCAGCAGTCCGACCGGACAGGGTAATTCCTACGAGCAGTACTTC.

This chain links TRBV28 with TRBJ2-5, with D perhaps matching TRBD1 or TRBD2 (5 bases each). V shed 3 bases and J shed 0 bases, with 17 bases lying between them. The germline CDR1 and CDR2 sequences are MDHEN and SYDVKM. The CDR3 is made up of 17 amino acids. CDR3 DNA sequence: TGTGCCAGCAGTTTCATGGCAGGGCGAGGGTACCAAGAGACCCAGTACTTC. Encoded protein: CASSFMAGRGYQETQYF. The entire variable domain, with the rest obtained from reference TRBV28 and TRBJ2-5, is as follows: DVKVTQSSRYLVKRTGEKVFLECVQDMDHENMFWYRQDPGLGLRLIYFSYDVKMKEKGDIPEGYSVSREKKERFSLILESASTNQTSMYLCASSFMAGRGYQETQYFGPGTRLLVL.

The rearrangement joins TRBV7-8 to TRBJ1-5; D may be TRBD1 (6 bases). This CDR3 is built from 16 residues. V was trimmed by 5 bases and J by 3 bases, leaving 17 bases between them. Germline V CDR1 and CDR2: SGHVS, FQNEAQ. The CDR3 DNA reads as TGTGCCAGCAGCACCCGAAGGGGGGCCGACAATCAGCCCCAGCATTTT. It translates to CASSTRRGADNQPQHF. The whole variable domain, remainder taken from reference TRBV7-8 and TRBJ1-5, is GAGVSQSPRYKVAKRGQDVALRCDPISGHVSLFWYQQALGQGPEFLTYFQNEAQLDKSGLPSDRFFAERPEGSVSTLKIQRTQQEDSAVYLCASSTRRGADNQPQHFGDGTRLSIL.

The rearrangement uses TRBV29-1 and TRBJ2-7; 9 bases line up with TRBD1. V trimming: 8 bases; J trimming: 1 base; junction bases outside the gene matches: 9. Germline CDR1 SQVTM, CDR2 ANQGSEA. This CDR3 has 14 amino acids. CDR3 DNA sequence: TGCAGCTACTCCGGGACAGGGTATTCCTACGAGCAGTACTTC. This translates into CSYSGTGYSYEQYF.

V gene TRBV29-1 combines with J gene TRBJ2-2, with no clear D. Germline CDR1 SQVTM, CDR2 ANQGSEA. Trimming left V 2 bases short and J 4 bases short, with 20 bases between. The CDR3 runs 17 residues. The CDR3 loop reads CSVEIGPLTSATGELFF. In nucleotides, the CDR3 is TGCAGCGTTGAAATAGGACCTTTAACGAGCGCCACCGGGGAGCTGTTTTTT.

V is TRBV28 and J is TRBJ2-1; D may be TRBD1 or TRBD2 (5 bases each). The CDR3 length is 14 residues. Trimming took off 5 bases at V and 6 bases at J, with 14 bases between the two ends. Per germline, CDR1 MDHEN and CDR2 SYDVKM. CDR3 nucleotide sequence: TGTGCCAGCAGTCATTCGGGACCCAGCAATGAGCAGTTCTTC. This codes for CASSHSGPSNEQFF.

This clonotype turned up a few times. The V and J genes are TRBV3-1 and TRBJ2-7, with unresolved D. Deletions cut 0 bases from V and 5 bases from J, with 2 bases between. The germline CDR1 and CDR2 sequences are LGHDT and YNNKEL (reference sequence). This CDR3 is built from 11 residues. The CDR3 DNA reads TGTGCCAGCAGCCAAGATAACGAGCAGTACTTC. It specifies CASSQDNEQYF.

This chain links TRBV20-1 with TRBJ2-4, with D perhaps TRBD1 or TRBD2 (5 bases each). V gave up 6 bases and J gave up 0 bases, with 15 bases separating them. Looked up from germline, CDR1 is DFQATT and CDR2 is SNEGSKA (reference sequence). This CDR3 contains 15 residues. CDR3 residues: CSAPGPGLAKNIQYF. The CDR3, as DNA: TGCAGTGCCCCGGGGCCGGGGCTAGCCAAAAACATTCAGTACTTC.

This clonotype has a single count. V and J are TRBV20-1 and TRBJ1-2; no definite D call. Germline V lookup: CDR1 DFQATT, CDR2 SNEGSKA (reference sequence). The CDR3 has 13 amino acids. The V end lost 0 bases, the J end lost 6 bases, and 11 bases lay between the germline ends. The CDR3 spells CSARELPTNGYTF. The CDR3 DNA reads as TGCAGTGCTAGAGAACTACCGACTAATGGCTACACCTTC.

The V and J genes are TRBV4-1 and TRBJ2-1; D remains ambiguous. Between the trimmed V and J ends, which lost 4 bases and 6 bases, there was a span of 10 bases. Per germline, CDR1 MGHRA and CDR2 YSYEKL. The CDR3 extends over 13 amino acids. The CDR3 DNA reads TGCGCCAGCAGCCCCCATTCTGGCAATGAGCAGTTCTTC. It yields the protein CASSPHSGNEQFF.

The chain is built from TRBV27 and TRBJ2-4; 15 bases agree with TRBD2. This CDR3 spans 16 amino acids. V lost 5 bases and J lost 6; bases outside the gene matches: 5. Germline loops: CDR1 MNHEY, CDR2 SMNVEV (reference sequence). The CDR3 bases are TGTGCCAGCAGTGGACTAGCGGGAGGGTATGGAAACATTCAGTACTTC. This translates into CASSGLAGGYGNIQYF.

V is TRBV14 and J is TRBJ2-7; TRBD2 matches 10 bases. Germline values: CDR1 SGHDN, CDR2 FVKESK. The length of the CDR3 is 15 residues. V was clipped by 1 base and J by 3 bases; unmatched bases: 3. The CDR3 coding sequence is TGTGCCAGCAGCCAAGGGGCTAGCGGGAGCTACGAGCAGTACTTC. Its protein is CASSQGASGSYEQYF.

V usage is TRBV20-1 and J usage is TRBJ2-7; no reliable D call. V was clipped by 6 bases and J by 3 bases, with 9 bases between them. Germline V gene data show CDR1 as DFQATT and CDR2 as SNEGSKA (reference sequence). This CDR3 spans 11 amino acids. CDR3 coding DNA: TGCAGTGCCACCCCAAGCTACGAGCAGTACTTC. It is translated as CSATPSYEQYF.

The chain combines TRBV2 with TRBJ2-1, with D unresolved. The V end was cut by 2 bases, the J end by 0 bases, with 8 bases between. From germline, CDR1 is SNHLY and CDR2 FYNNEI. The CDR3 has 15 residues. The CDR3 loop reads CASSEQQSSYNEQFF. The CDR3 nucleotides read TGTGCCAGCAGTGAACAACAGAGCTCCTACAATGAGCAGTTCTTC.

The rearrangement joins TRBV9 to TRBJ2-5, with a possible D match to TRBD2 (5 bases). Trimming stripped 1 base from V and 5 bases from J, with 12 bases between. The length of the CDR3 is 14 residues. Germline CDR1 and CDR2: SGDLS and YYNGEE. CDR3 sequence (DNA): TGTGCCAGCAGCGTATCCGGGCGGGTCGAGACCCAGTACTTC. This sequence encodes CASSVSGRVETQYF.

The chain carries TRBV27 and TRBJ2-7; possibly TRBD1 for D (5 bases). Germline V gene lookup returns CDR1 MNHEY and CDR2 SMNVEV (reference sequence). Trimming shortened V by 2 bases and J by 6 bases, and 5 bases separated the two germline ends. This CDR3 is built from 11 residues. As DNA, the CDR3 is TGTGCCAGCAGTTTACAGGGCGAGCAGTACTTC. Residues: CASSLQGEQYF.

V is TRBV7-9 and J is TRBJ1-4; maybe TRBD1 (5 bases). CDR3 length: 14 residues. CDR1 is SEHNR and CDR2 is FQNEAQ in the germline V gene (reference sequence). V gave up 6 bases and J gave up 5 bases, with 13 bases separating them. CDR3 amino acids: CASSSRQSNEKLFF. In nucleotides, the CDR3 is TGTGCCAGCAGTTCAAGACAGTCCAATGAAAAACTGTTTTTT.

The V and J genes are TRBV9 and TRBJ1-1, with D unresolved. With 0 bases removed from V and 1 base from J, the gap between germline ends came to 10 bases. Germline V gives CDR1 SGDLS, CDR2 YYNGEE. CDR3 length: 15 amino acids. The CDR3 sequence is CASSVGEGRNTEAFF. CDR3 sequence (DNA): TGTGCCAGCAGCGTAGGTGAAGGGCGGAACACTGAAGCTTTCTTT. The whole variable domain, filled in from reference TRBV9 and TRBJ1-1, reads DSGVTQTPKHLITATGQRVTLRCSPRSGDLSVYWYQQSLDQGLQFLIQYYNGEERAKGNILERFSAQQFPDLHSELNLSSLELGDSALYFCASSVGEGRNTEAFFGQGTRLTVV.

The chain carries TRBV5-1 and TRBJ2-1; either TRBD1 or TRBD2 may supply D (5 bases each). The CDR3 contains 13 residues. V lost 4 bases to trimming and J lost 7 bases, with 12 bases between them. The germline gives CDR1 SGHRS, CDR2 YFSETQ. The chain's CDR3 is CASSPRDENEQFF. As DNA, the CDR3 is TGCGCCAGCAGCCCCCGGGACGAGAATGAGCAGTTCTTC.

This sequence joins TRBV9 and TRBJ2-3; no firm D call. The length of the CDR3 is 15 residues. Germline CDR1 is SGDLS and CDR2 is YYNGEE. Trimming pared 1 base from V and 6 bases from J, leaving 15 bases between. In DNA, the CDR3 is TGTGCCAGCAGCGTAATGGGATCCACCCCGGATACGCAGTATTTT. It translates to CASSVMGSTPDTQYF. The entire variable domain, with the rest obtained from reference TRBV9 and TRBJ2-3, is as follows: DSGVTQTPKHLITATGQRVTLRCSPRSGDLSVYWYQQSLDQGLQFLIQYYNGEERAKGNILERFSAQQFPDLHSELNLSSLELGDSALYFCASSVMGSTPDTQYFGPGTRLTVL.

The CDR3 loop is CATHQTSGRTRRDNEQFF. As DNA, the CDR3 is TGTGCCACCCACCAGACTAGCGGGAGGACAAGACGGGACAATGAGCAGTTCTTC. The V and J genes are TRBV10-3 and TRBJ2-1; 13 bases map to TRBD2. The CDR3 has 18 amino acids. V shed 10 bases and J 5 bases; nucleotides not matched to a gene: 17. The V gene's germline CDR1 is ENHRY and CDR2 SYGVKD.

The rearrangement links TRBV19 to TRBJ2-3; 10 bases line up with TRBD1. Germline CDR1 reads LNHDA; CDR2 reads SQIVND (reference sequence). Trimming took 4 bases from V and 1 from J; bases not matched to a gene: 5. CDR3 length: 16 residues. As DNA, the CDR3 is TGTGCCAGTAGTACCCGGACAGGGGGTGGCACAGATACGCAGTATTTT. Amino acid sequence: CASSTRTGGGTDTQYF.

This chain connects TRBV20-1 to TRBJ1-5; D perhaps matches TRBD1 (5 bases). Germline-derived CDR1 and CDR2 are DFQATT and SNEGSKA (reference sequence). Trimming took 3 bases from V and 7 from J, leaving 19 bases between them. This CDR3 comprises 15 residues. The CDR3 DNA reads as TGCAGTGCTAGTGAGGTAGGGGCTGGGGGACAGCCCCAGCATTTT. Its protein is CSASEVGAGGQPQHF.

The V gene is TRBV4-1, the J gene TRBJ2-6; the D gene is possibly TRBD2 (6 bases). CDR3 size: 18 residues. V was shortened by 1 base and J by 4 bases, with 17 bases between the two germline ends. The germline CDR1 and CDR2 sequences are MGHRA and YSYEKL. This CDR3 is CASSQVGGKRAGANVLTF. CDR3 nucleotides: TGCGCCAGCAGCCAAGTCGGAGGGAAAAGGGCCGGGGCCAACGTCCTGACTTTC.

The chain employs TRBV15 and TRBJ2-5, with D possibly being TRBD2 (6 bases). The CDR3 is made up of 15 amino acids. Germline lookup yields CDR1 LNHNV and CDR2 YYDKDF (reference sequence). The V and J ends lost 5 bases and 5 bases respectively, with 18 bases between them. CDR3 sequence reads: CATSRGGETYETQYF. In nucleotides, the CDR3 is TGTGCCACCAGCCGAGGAGGGGAAACTTACGAGACCCAGTACTTC.

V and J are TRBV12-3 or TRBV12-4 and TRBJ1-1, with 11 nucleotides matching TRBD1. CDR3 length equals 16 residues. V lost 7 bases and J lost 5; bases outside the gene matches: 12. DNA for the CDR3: TGTGCCAGCAAGCCCGGGACAGGGGGTCGCGATACTGAAGCTTTCTTT. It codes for CASKPGTGGRDTEAFF.

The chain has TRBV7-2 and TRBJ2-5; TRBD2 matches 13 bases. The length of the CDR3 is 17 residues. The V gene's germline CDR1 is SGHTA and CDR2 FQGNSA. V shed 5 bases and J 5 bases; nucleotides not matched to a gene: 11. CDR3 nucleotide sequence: TGTGCCAGCAGCCCACAACTAGCGGGAGGGTTGAGGGAGACCCAGTACTTC. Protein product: CASSPQLAGGLRETQYF.

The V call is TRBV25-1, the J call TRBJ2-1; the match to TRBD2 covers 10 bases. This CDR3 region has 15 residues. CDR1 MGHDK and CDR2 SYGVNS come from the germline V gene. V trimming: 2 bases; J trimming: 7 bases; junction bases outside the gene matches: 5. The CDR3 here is CASSEPLAGDNEQFF. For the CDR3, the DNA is TGTGCCAGCAGTGAACCCCTAGCGGGAGATAATGAGCAGTTCTTC.

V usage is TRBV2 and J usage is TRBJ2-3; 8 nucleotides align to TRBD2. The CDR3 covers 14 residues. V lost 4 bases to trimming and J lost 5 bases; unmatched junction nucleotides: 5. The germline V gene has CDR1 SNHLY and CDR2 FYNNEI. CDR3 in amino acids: CASSVDSGIDTQYF. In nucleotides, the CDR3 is TGTGCCAGCAGTGTTGATAGCGGGATAGATACGCAGTATTTT.

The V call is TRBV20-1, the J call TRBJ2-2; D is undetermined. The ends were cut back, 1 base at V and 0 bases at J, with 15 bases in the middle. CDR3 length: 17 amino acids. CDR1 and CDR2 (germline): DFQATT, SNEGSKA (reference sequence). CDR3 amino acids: CSARGPIRAANTGELFF. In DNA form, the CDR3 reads TGCAGTGCTAGAGGGCCTATCCGGGCGGCGAACACCGGGGAGCTGTTTTTT.

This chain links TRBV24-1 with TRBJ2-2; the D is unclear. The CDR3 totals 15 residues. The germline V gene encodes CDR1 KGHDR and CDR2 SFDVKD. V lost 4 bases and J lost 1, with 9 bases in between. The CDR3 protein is CATSDPVVNTGELFF. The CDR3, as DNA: TGTGCCACCAGTGACCCGGTCGTGAACACCGGGGAGCTGTTTTTT.